This entry features one T cell receptor beta chain sequence. Its antigen is currently not known. No base qualities exist here, and no much larger clone lies one base off it. This record comes from a study of blood T cell repertoires in COVID-19 (dated by TCRdb to the early 2020s). Describing the broader study: Samples from collaborators originated in the United States, Italy and Spain and spanned both the acute and convalescent phases of COVID-19. The prospective study material was composed of cDNA or gDNA derived from T cells, B-cell-depleted T cells, or PBMCs. The dataset comprised deeply sampled blood TCRbeta repertoires from subjects exposed to, actively infected with, or recovered from COVID-19. A freely available public database, intended as a resource for researchers studying the immune response to SARS-CoV-2, is where the repertoires were released. Samples came from the ongoing ImmuneRACE study (first 160 participants) plus 1,254 subjects from 6 global collaborators. The sample metadata nearly always contained a de-identified subject ID, COVID-19 status, age in years and sex. HLA class I and class II types, where available, came from metadata supplied by the sample provider rather than from assay-based typing. Study-level results and caveats: How much clinical and demographic metadata was included differed by source and by participant, and the metadata was provided uncurated.

TCRbeta CDR3 regions were amplified from genomic DNA by means of the immunoSEQ Assay, a bias-controlled multiplex PCR. In the paper's pipeline: The number of nucleated cells in each sample was estimated from the amplification of reference gene primers within the assay. Sequence reads were collapsed and filtered to measure the absolute abundance of every unique TCRbeta CDR3 rearrangement. For each sample, productive Simpson clonality was calculated as the square root of Simpson's diversity index over productive rearrangements. Drawn from immuneACCESS, this table holds only the in-frame rearrangements with V and J called that TCRdb kept. Clones are partly lost; checked studies trace under half to an unresolved V gene and leave the rest unexplained. V and J calls and clone size are as listed in that table; D and trimming were resolved from the DNA. Present in this sample are around 95,000 clones, around four fifths of which were seen just once. Of the sample, roughly an eighth falls within the top ten clones.

Collaborating institutions collected whole blood in K2EDTA tubes following their own protocols. For TCRbeta analysis, collaborators shipped samples in one of three forms: frozen whole blood, isolated PBMCs, or DNA extracted from either of those sample types. The CDR3 measures 13 amino acids from cysteine to phenylalanine. The entry retains the CDR3 DNA only, 39 bases that are in frame from base 1. V loses 1 base at its end and J loses 10 bases; junction bases beyond the gene matches: 3. The sequenced sample consisted of peripheral blood. This receptor was identified in a man aged 45-65 years with active or convalescent COVID-19. Recombination joined TRBV12-3 or TRBV12-4 with TRBJ1-2, and TRBD1 matches 10 of the central bases. CDR3 protein: CASSLGGQGIYTF. At the DNA level, the sequence is TGTGCCAGCAGTTTAGGGGGACAGGGGATCTACACCTTC.